Following are 21 T cell receptor beta chains from one sample sequenced in a study of beta chain features in type 1 diabetes. Study results and caveats: Moderate yet significant TCRB CDR3 shortening was seen in Type 1 diabetes patients in all four CD4+ subsets.

No antigen has been assigned to these receptors. Investigators reverse transcribed all isolated RNA, so they sequenced expressed TCRB transcripts. Sequenced by immunoSEQ multiplex PCR; TCRdb stores in-frame clones only, minus some. This sample yields about 150,000 clones, of which approximately 8% are seen a single time; about 1% belongs to the top ten. The material sequenced was central memory CD4+ T cells from blood. The source is a middle-aged woman with type 1 diabetes.

The V gene is TRBV15, the J gene TRBJ2-7; 7 positions agree with TRBD1. The CDR3 runs to 14 residues. Germline CDR1 reads LNHNV; CDR2 reads YYDKDF (reference sequence). The V segment lost 5 bases and the J segment 6 bases; nucleotides outside the gene matches: 10. The CDR3 sequence is CATSARQGAAEQYF. DNA of the CDR3: TGTGCCACCAGCGCCAGACAGGGAGCGGCCGAGCAGTACTTC. Variable domain in full (rest from reference TRBV15 and TRBJ2-7): DAMVIQNPRYQVTQFGKPVTLSCSQTLNHNVMYWYQQKSSQAPKLLFHYYDKDFNNEADTPDNFQSRRPNTSFCFLDIRSPGLGDTAMYLCATSARQGAAEQYFGPGTRLTVT.

The rearrangement joins TRBV9 to TRBJ1-2; no definite D call. V dropped 3 bases and J dropped 3 bases, with 6 bases sitting between them. The CDR3 runs 12 residues. Germline V lookup: CDR1 SGDLS, CDR2 YYNGEE. The CDR3 region is CASSAQDYGYTF. CDR3 DNA: TGTGCCAGCAGCGCTCAGGACTATGGCTACACCTTC.

The J gene is TRBJ2-7, the V gene TRBV7-9, with 11 bases lining up with TRBD1. This CDR3 region has 13 residues. V shed 5 bases and J 6 bases; nucleotides not matched to a gene: 3. Germline lookup yields CDR1 SEHNR and CDR2 FQNEAQ (reference sequence). In nucleotides, the CDR3 is TGTGCCAGCAGCCGGACAGGGGGCGGCGAGCAGTACTTC. Protein: CASSRTGGGEQYF.

This clone was observed a handful of times. This rearrangement joins TRBV9 to TRBJ2-4, with a weak D call TRBD1 (5 bases). CDR3 size: 15 residues. The germline CDR1 and CDR2 sequences are SGDLS and YYNGEE. Trimming left V 4 bases short and J 5 bases short, with 16 bases between. The CDR3 region has the DNA TGTGCCAGCAGCCCCCAGGGTGTGATCGAAAACATTCAGTACTTC. As protein: CASSPQGVIENIQYF.

This clone occurred a few times. The CDR3, as DNA: TGTGCCAGCAGCCAAGCAGGGGCGACCCTAACCTACAATGAGCAGTTCTTC. Translation gives CASSQAGATLTYNEQFF. The rearrangement joins TRBV7-6 to TRBJ2-1, with a possible D match to TRBD1 (6 bases). The CDR3 totals 17 residues. V shed 5 bases and J shed 2 bases, with 19 bases lying between them. From germline, CDR1 is SGHVS and CDR2 FNYEAQ.

This clone was seen only a few times. The chain recombines TRBV29-1 with TRBJ1-2; 7 positions agree with TRBD1. CDR3 length: 16 residues. V was pared by 6 bases and J by 6 bases, with 19 bases of the junction left unmatched. Germline V gene data show CDR1 as SQVTM and CDR2 as ANQGSEA. The CDR3, as DNA: TGCAGCGTCCCGAATTTCCCGCGACAGGGCGGTGATGGCTACACCTTC. Translated: CSVPNFPRQGGDGYTF.

The chain couples TRBV9 to TRBJ2-4, with 7 bases matching TRBD2. Germline CDR1 is SGDLS and CDR2 is YYNGEE. J was trimmed by 8 bases and V by 4 bases; bases with no gene match: 15. The CDR3 is made up of 16 amino acids. CDR3 region: CASSSQPGLRGDIQYF. The CDR3 DNA reads as TGTGCCAGCAGCTCCCAGCCGGGACTAAGAGGAGACATTCAGTACTTC.

The rearrangement links TRBV19 to TRBJ2-3; 8 bases agree with TRBD1. Per germline, CDR1 LNHDA and CDR2 SQIVND (reference sequence). J lost 2 bases, V lost 7 bases, and 5 bases had no gene match. The CDR3 has 14 amino acids. CDR3 DNA: TGTGCCAGTAATGACAGGGGCTCCACAGATACGCAGTATTTT. It codes for CASNDRGSTDTQYF. The variable domain in full, completed from reference TRBV19 and TRBJ2-3, reads DGGITQSPKYLFRKEGQNVTLSCEQNLNHDAMYWYRQDPGQGLRLIYYSQIVNDFQKGDIAEGYSVSREKKESFPLTVTSAQKNPTAFYLCASNDRGSTDTQYFGPGTRLTVL.

This clone has just a few counts. The chain uses TRBV7-3 and TRBJ2-5, with D possibly matching TRBD1 (6 bases). V lost 3 bases, J lost 4 bases, and 9 bases lay in between. The CDR3 is 13 residues long. The germline V gene encodes CDR1 SGHTA and CDR2 FQGTGA. The chain's CDR3 is CASSLGAGETQYF. CDR3 coding DNA: TGTGCCAGCAGCTTGGGGGCGGGAGAGACCCAGTACTTC.

V and J are TRBV5-1 and TRBJ2-1; 9 nucleotides agree with TRBD1. The germline CDR1 and CDR2 sequences are SGHRS and YFSETQ. The CDR3 has 15 residues. V was pared by 3 bases and J by 8 bases, with 9 bases of the junction left unmatched. CDR3 bases: TGCGCCAGCAGCTCCGGACAGGGGAAGGTGGATGAGCAGTTCTTC. As protein: CASSSGQGKVDEQFF.

This clone was found a few times. The rearrangement joins TRBV29-1 to TRBJ2-4; D gene unclear. This CDR3 spans 15 amino acids. Deletions cut 0 bases from V and 0 bases from J, with 9 bases between. CDR1 is SQVTM, CDR2 ANQGSEA, per germline. The CDR3 DNA is TGCAGCGTTGAAGATAGAGGCGTAGCCAAAAACATTCAGTACTTC. It is translated as CSVEDRGVAKNIQYF.

This clone was detected a few times. This chain links TRBV6-6 with TRBJ1-3, with D possibly TRBD1 on 6 matching bases. This CDR3 comprises 13 residues. The germline V and J ends were trimmed by 5 bases and 2 bases, with 7 bases remaining between them. Germline CDR1 MNHNY, CDR2 SVGAGI (reference sequence). The CDR3 here is CASSRTAGNTIYF. In DNA form, the CDR3 reads TGTGCCAGCAGTCGGACAGCTGGAAACACCATATATTTT.

In this sample, this clone turned up a few times. The chain couples TRBV2 to TRBJ1-5, with TRBD1 as a possible D gene (5 bases). Germline V gives CDR1 SNHLY, CDR2 FYNNEI. The CDR3 has 14 residues. Trimming left V 7 bases short and J 7 bases short, with 17 bases between. CDR3 residues: CASNGEGAKQPQHF. The CDR3 nucleotides are TGTGCCAGCAATGGTGAAGGGGCTAAGCAGCCCCAGCATTTT.

This chain links TRBV2 with TRBJ2-7; D is possibly TRBD1 (6 bases). The CDR3 length is 13 residues. Deletions cut 5 bases from V and 5 bases from J, with 13 bases between. Germline V gives CDR1 SNHLY, CDR2 FYNNEI. The DNA of the CDR3 is TGTGCCAGCAGTATCACCAGGGGCCACGAGCAGTACTTC. This sequence encodes CASSITRGHEQYF.

V gene TRBV10-3 combines with J gene TRBJ2-2; the D gene is possibly TRBD1 (6 bases). Germline CDR1 and CDR2: ENHRY and SYGVKD. The CDR3 totals 16 residues. Trimming cost V 8 bases and J 3 bases, with 19 bases left between them. The CDR3 nucleotides read TGTGCCATCCGACCGTGGGCAGGGGTTGACACCGGGGAGCTGTTTTTT. This sequence encodes CAIRPWAGVDTGELFF.

This clone was observed a few times. The rearrangement joins TRBV9 to TRBJ1-2, with 7 bases that match TRBD1. The V gene's germline CDR1 is SGDLS and CDR2 YYNGEE. The ends lost 4 bases at V and 8 bases at J; junction bases unmatched: 14. The CDR3 consists of 15 residues. The DNA of the CDR3 is TGTGCCAGCAGCCCTGACGGGAAGGGGGCGCGAGGCTACACCTTC. It translates to CASSPDGKGARGYTF.

This clone was detected only a few times. CDR3 amino acids: CASSYDLSSGNTIYF. CDR3 bases: TGCGCCAGCAGCTATGACTTATCCTCTGGAAACACCATATATTTT. The chain is built from TRBV5-1 and TRBJ1-3; D is ambiguous. Germline lookup yields CDR1 SGHRS and CDR2 YFSETQ. Between the trimmed V and J ends, which lost 3 bases and 0 bases, there was a span of 10 bases. The CDR3 totals 15 residues.

The chain has TRBV11-2 and TRBJ2-5; D is uncertain. Germline V gene lookup returns CDR1 SGHAT and CDR2 FQNNGV. The CDR3 has 14 amino acids. The V end was cut by 3 bases, the J end by 6 bases, with 14 bases between. CDR3 nucleotides: TGTGCCAGCAGCTTTGCGGTCAGTTCGAAGACCCAGTACTTC. It is translated as CASSFAVSSKTQYF. Looking up the rest from reference TRBV11-2 and TRBJ2-5 gives the full variable domain: EAGVAQSPRYKIIEKRQSVAFWCNPISGHATLYWYQQILGQGPKLLIQFQNNGVVDDSQLPKDRFSAERLKGVDSTLKIQPAKLEDSAVYLCASSFAVSSKTQYFGPGTRLLVL.

The CDR3 loop is CASSLTSTGTVTEAFF. Written as DNA, the CDR3 is TGTGCCAGCAGCCTGACTTCGACAGGAACGGTTACTGAAGCTTTCTTT. V and J are TRBV11-1 and TRBJ1-1; TRBD1 is a possible D gene (6 bases). This CDR3 contains 16 residues. From germline, CDR1 is SGHAT and CDR2 FQDESV (reference sequence). Trimming took 5 bases from V and 5 from J, leaving 21 bases between them.

This clone was picked up a small number of times. The junction does not match germline at one end; this may be a read error. The V call is TRBV28, the J call TRBJ1-2; 8 bases map to TRBD1. The CDR3 sequence is 12 residues long. The germline CDR1 and CDR2 sequences are MDHEN and SYDVKM. The CDR3 loop is CASSGRTGRTLF. The CDR3 DNA reads TGTGCCAGCAGTGGGAGGACAGGGCGAACTCTCTTC.

A few counts support this clone. V and J are TRBV6-6 and TRBJ1-2; 8 nucleotides match TRBD1. CDR3 length: 14 residues. Germline V lookup: CDR1 MNHNY, CDR2 SVGAGI (reference sequence). V shed 6 bases and J 4 bases; nucleotides not matched to a gene: 7. CDR3 residues: CASRAGQGSYGYTF. The CDR3 DNA follows: TGTGCCAGCAGGGCCGGACAGGGCTCCTATGGCTACACCTTC.